The entry below describes one TCR beta chain. The antigen is not known. CDR3 length: 15 residues. The germline CDR1 and CDR2 sequences are MGHRA and YSYEKL. V trimming: 4 bases; J trimming: 1 base; junction bases outside the gene matches: 6. 13 Jbeta primers and 60 Vbeta primers were used for the PCR. Clones were read by immunoSEQ multiplex PCR, and TCRdb kept only the in-frame ones, dropping some. The sample holds some 100,000 clones, 79% seen once. This sample was included in a study of cytomegalovirus exposure and HLA in healthy donors. Regarding the study as a whole: The likely origin of a cluster of highly shared sequence variants was a sequencing artifact. The study recorded more than 150 TCR beta chains that were cytomegalovirus-associated. In a later analysis, the majority of CMV-associated beta chains seemingly showed HLA restriction. Reported results showed that the classifier diagnosed cytomegalovirus status with high specificity and sensitivity.

Material: PBMCs. The receptor was derived from a male donor in good health and CMV-seropositive. The chain joins TRBV4-1 to TRBJ1-1, with 7 positions matching TRBD1. Here the CDR3 reads CASSLRQGTNTEAFF. DNA of the CDR3: TGCGCCAGCAGCCTACGACAGGGCACGAACACTGAAGCTTTCTTT.